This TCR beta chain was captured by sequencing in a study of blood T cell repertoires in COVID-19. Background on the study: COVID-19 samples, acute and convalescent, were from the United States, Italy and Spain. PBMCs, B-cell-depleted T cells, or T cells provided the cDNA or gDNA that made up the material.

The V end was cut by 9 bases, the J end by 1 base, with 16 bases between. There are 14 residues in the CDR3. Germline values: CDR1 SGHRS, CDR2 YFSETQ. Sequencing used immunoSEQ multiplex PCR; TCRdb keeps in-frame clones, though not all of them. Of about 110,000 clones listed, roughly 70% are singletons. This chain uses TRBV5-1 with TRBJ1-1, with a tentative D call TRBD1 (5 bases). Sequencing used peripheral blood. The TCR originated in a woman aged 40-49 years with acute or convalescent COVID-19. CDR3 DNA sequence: TGCGCCACCAGACCCCAGGGTAAGAACACTGAAGCTTTCTTT. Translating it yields CATRPQGKNTEAFF.